The rows below give T cell receptor beta chains drawn from one sample of a study of T cells in Graves' hyperthyroidism and ophthalmopathy. Via MiXCR, TCRdb re-called the multiplex PCR reads, giving one row per CDR3 protein. The data hold approximately 640,000 distinct CDR3 sequences, with approximately 15% observed a single time. Sequenced input: blood. These receptors were collected from a man between 45 and 60 years old with Graves' hyperthyroidism. Both conserved end residues are part of each CDR3. A D gene is named only where the DNA matches it firmly. Size is omitted from some rows. Given values are once, few, many or a class for expanded clones.

TGTGCCTGGAGGGGACTAGCGGGAGGGAGTGAGCAGTTCTTC | CAWRGLAGGSEQFF | TRBV30 | TRBD2 | few | TRBJ2-1
TGTGCCAGCAGTTTCCTCGAACAGGGAAACTATGGCTACACCTTC | CASSFLEQGNYGYTF | TRBV28 | NA | many | TRBJ1-2
TGTGCCACCAGTGGGACCAGCGTCGGAAGGGGTGACTACAATGAGCAGTTCTTC | CATSGTSVGRGDYNEQFF | TRBV24-1 | NA | many | TRBJ2-1
TGCGCCAGCAGCTTGCGAGGGATGTCGGGTGAGCAGTACTTC | CASSLRGMSGEQYF | TRBV5-1 | NA | many | TRBJ2-7
TGTGCCTGGAACCGCGGGACCTACAATGAGCAGTTCTTC | CAWNRGTYNEQFF | TRBV30 | NA | few | TRBJ2-1
TGTGCCAGCAGCAACGGACAGTCCTCTGGAAACACCATATATTTT | CASSNGQSSGNTIYF | TRBV7-8 | NA | NA | TRBJ1-3
TGTGCCAGCAACGGGGGAACTAGCTCCTACAATGAGCAGTTCTTC | CASNGGTSSYNEQFF | TRBV2 | NA | many | TRBJ2-1
TGTGCCAGCAGCGTCGGAAGGAGGAACACTGAAGCTTTCTTT | CASSVGRRNTEAFF | TRBV9 | NA | many | TRBJ1-1
TGTGCCAGCAGCCAAGAAAATCGAGCGGGAGATCGGGACAATGAGCAGTTCTTC | CASSQENRAGDRDNEQFF | TRBV4-2 | TRBD2 | few | TRBJ2-1
TGTGCCAGCAGTGAATGGGACAGCAACCCTGACAATGAGCAGTTCTTC | CASSEWDSNPDNEQFF | TRBV2 | TRBD1 | many | TRBJ2-1
TGTGCCAGCAGCCTGGGACAGTTTTACTCTGGGGCCAACGTCCTGACTTTC | CASSLGQFYSGANVLTF | TRBV9 | TRBD1 | few | TRBJ2-6
TGTGCCAGCAGTCTGGAGGGGACAGTTAATTCACCCCTCCACTTT | CASSLEGTVNSPLHF | TRBV2 | TRBD1 | many | TRBJ1-6
TGTGCCAGCAGCCCCAAAATGTTTCTAGCGGGAGGGAGGTCTCGCACAGATACGCAGTATTTT | CASSPKMFLAGGRSRTDTQYF | TRBV7-8 | TRBD2 | NA | TRBJ2-3
TGTGCCAGCAGCTTGCCTGGTCAGGGGAGAAAGACCCAGTACTTC | CASSLPGQGRKTQYF | TRBV7-2 | NA | NA | TRBJ2-5
TGTGCCAGCAGCTTAGCGAGGACAGGGGCCACCTACGAGCAGTACTTC | CASSLARTGATYEQYF | TRBV7-9 | TRBD1 | few | TRBJ2-7
TGTGCCAGCAGCTTAGGCTGGACAGGGGGTTATGGCTACACCTTC | CASSLGWTGGYGYTF | TRBV11-2 | TRBD1 | NA | TRBJ1-2
TGCAGTGCGCCTAGCGGGAGGTTCAGCTACGAGCAGTACTTC | CSAPSGRFSYEQYF | TRBV20-1 | TRBD2 | many | TRBJ2-7
TGTGCCAGCAGTTTCTCCGGTCAGGGGGCCTCCTACGAGCAGTACTTC | CASSFSGQGASYEQYF | TRBV27 | TRBD1 | many | TRBJ2-7
TGTGCCAGCAGCTTAGTACAGAACCCAAGCTCCTACGAGCAGTACTTC | CASSLVQNPSSYEQYF | TRBV7-8 | NA | NA | TRBJ2-7
TGTGCCAGCAGCACCGGGGAGACCCGCAGGGATACGCAGTATTTT | CASSTGETRRDTQYF | TRBV12-3/TRBV12-4 | NA | many | TRBJ2-3
TGTGCCTGGAGGAAAACTCTAGAAGCTTTCTTT | CAWRKTLEAFF | TRBV30 | NA | many | TRBJ1-1
TGTGCCATCAGTGAGTCGCGGCATGGCGGCTACGAGCAGTACTTC | CAISESRHGGYEQYF | TRBV10-3 | NA | many | TRBJ2-7
TGCAGTGCTGTCCACCGGACAGCGGGAGTAAGAAATGAGCAGTTCTTC | CSAVHRTAGVRNEQFF | TRBV20-1 | TRBD2 | few | TRBJ2-1
TGTGCCAGCAGTGAGGGCAGGGGGGGGAGCGAGCAGTACTTC | CASSEGRGGSEQYF | TRBV2 | NA | many | TRBJ2-7
TGTGCCAGCAGTCCAAGTAGCGGGAGACACAATGAGCAGTTCTTC | CASSPSSGRHNEQFF | TRBV28 | TRBD2 | many | TRBJ2-1
TGTGCCAGTAGTATTGGTTGGGGATACGGCACTGAAGCTTTCTTT | CASSIGWGYGTEAFF | TRBV19 | NA | many | TRBJ1-1
TGCAGTGCTCATGGGGGGCGTACAACTAATGAAAAACTGTTTTTT | CSAHGGRTTNEKLFF | TRBV20-1 | NA | few | TRBJ1-4
TGTGCCAGCAGCTTAGCGATGATCCCTGAAGCTTTCTTT | CASSLAMIPEAFF | TRBV7-8 | NA | many | TRBJ1-1
TGTGCCAGCAGGGAACGACCGGGACCCAGCTATGGCTACACCTTC | CASRERPGPSYGYTF | TRBV6-2/TRBV6-3 | NA | NA | TRBJ1-2
TGTGCCATCAGTGGAAGGGAGGGAACCTACGAGCAGTACTTC | CAISGREGTYEQYF | TRBV10-3 | TRBD2 | few | TRBJ2-7
TGTGCCAGCAGCCCAGCGAATAGGACAGGGGCTAATTCACCCCTCCACTTT | CASSPANRTGANSPLHF | TRBV7-9 | TRBD1 | few | TRBJ1-6
TGCGCCAGCTTTGGGGACTACAGTTCACCCCTCCACTTT | CASFGDYSSPLHF | TRBV5-1 | NA | NA | TRBJ1-6
TGTGCCAGCAGTCGTTCCTTGTCGGCGGCGGGAACAGATACGCAGTATTTT | CASSRSLSAAGTDTQYF | TRBV7-9 | NA | few | TRBJ2-3
TGTGCCAGTAGCGCCGGGACAGGGGATGGCTACGAGCAGTACTTC | CASSAGTGDGYEQYF | TRBV19 | TRBD1 | NA | TRBJ2-7
TGTGCCAGCACCGGACCAGGATTAAATGAAAAACTGTTTTTT | CASTGPGLNEKLFF | TRBV12-3/TRBV12-4 | NA | many | TRBJ1-4
TGTGCCAGCAGGACAGGGGGGTCGGATACGCAGTATTTT | CASRTGGSDTQYF | TRBV28 | TRBD1 | few | TRBJ2-3
TGTGCCACCAGCAGCATACTTGGCGCGGGGTCACCCCTCCACTTT | CATSSILGAGSPLHF | TRBV15 | NA | NA | TRBJ1-6
TGTGCCAGCGGACAGCCTAACTATGGCTACACCTTC | CASGQPNYGYTF | TRBV3-1 | NA | few | TRBJ1-2
TGTGCCAGCAGTTTATTAACAGGCTCCTACGAGCAGTACTTC | CASSLLTGSYEQYF | TRBV28 | NA | medium-sized | TRBJ2-7
TGTGCCAGTAGTTGGGGGGTCAGCAATCAGCCCCAGCATTTT | CASSWGVSNQPQHF | TRBV19 | NA | many | TRBJ1-5
TGCAGTGCTTTGCCGGACCACACAGATACGCAGTATTTT | CSALPDHTDTQYF | TRBV20-1 | NA | many | TRBJ2-3
TGTGCCAGCAGTTTCGGGACAGGGAATAGCAATCAGCCCCAGCATTTT | CASSFGTGNSNQPQHF | TRBV12-3/TRBV12-4 | TRBD1 | many | TRBJ1-5
TGCGCCAGCAGTGCGCAGCGGCTAAACACCGGGGAGCTGTTTTTT | CASSAQRLNTGELFF | TRBV10-2 | NA | NA | TRBJ2-2
TGCAGCGTTGCGGACAGGGTTGATCAGCCCCAGCATTTT | CSVADRVDQPQHF | TRBV29-1 | TRBD1 | many | TRBJ1-5
TGTGCCAGCAGTTCCTGGACAGCGATGGAATATGGCTACACCTTC | CASSSWTAMEYGYTF | TRBV12-3/TRBV12-4 | NA | NA | TRBJ1-2
TGCGCCAGCAGCCAAGAGCTCTCAGCGGGGCCCGCGACGCAGTATTTT | CASSQELSAGPATQYF | TRBV4-3 | TRBD2 | NA | TRBJ2-3
TGTGCCAGCAGTTTATCTGGGGCGCATACGCAGTATTTT | CASSLSGAHTQYF | TRBV27 | NA | many | TRBJ2-3